The text below deals with one T cell receptor (beta chain). No antigen is known for it. The sample holds no much larger clone one base away, and base qualities are not on file. The data belong to a study of tumor and adjacent non-tumor tissue in lung cancer (dated by TCRdb to the late 2010s). Looking at the study overall: Patients with adenocarcinoma (roughly 12), squamous cell carcinoma (2) and small cell lung cancer (1) were included in the cohort. The approximately 15 enrolled patients, of whom around 10 were men and 5 were women, were aged about 30 to 80 years and were diagnosed with TNM stage I to III disease. In total, sequencing yielded over 95 million productive TCRbeta reads, which works out to an average of around 4.2 million reads per sample. The study compared bulk TCRbeta repertoires between lung tumor tissue and matched distant non-tumor lung tissue from fewer than 19 lung cancer patients. For each patient, one tumor sample and one normal lung sample were taken, giving approximately 29 paired specimens that underwent TCRbeta CDR3 sequencing.

Overall study outcomes, separate from this receptor: Significantly higher TCR diversity (inverse Simpson) was observed in tumor tissue than in normal lung tissue (roughly 470 vs 170, P = 0.0075, Mann-Whitney U test). Significantly higher TCR diversity was found in younger patients, and higher tumor TCR diversity was associated with shorter overall and disease-free survival. Peripheral blood was not sequenced, so blood TCRbeta repertoires were not examined in the lung cancer patients of the study. A significantly larger cumulative share of the repertoire was made up by the top 100 clones in normal lung than in tumor tissue. The sequencing platform is not named in the methods, and unique molecular identifiers are not mentioned. Only roughly 16 patients were in the cohort, and the authors stated that larger samples and more detailed clinical data are needed.

RNA was isolated from bulk unsorted tissue, and RNA quality was assessed with a NanoDrop ND-1000 and an Agilent 2100. Newly diagnosed lung cancer patients without prior chemotherapy who had been admitted for thoracic surgery in China between August and November 2014 were enrolled as donors. Anyone who had undergone radiotherapy or chemotherapy before, or who had another cancer at the same time, was left out of the study. Pieces of surgical tissue measuring roughly 1-2.3 cm3 were kept in RNAlater solution and stored at -80 degrees C until use. Library creation used multiplex PCR. Sequenced on an Illumina HiSeq 2500. TCRbeta libraries were constructed through three rounds of nested PCR with primers (Table S4) according to protocols adapted from ARM-PCR. PCR products of 200-500 bp were gel-excised and purified with the QIAquick gel extraction kit before sequencing. The paper's processing steps were these. Reads were cleaned using Trimmomatic, were merged into complete CDR3 sequences using FLASH, and were assigned to V(D)J germline segments using MiTCR. Clonal diversity was calculated as the inverse Simpson's index using VDJtools. In-frame sequences without a premature stop codon were defined as productive reads. TCRdb ran its own pipeline on the public reads, namely fastp trimming at Q25 and MiXCR clone calling, and kept in-frame beta chains. Each record represents a unique CDR3 protein, reported with the most common genes and DNA among its rows. These V and J calls originate from TCRdb's pipeline instead of the authors' own analysis. In all, the sample holds about 200,000 distinct CDR3 sequences, and 70% to 75% of those were seen once. Roughly 24% of the sample belongs to the ten largest clones.

The CDR3 holds 14 amino acids from the cysteine to the phenylalanine. The CDR3 DNA has 42 bases and is translated from base 1. V drops 4 bases and J drops 3 bases, leaving 10 bases in between. Sequencing was done on a sample of lung tumor tissue. The rearranged chain carries TRBV12-3 or TRBV12-4 and TRBJ1-3; the D region possibly corresponds to TRBD1 (6 bases align). The sequence was obtained from a man in his sixties with non-small cell lung cancer. The CDR3 protein sequence reads: CASSWDTDGNTIYF. Read as DNA, the sequence is TGTGCCAGCAGTTGGGACACCGATGGAAACACCATATATTTT.